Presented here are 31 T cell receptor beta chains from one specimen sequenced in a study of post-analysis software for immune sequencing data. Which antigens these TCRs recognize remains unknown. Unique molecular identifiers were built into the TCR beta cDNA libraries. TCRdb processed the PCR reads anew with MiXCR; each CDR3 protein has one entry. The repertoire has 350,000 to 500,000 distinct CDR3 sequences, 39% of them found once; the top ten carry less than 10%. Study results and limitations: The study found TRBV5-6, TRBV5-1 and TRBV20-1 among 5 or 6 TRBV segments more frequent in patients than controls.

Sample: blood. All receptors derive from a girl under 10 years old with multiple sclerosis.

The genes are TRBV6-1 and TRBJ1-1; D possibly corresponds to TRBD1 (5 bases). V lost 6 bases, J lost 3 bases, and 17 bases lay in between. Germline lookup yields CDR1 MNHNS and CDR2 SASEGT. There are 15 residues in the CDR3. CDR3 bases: TGTGCCAGCAGGCAAAGGTCAGGGAGAGACACTGAAGCTTTCTTT. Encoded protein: CASRQRSGRDTEAFF.

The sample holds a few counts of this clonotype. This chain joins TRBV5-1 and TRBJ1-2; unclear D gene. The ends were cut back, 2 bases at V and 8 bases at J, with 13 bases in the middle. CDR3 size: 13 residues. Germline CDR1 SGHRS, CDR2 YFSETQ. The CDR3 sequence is CASSFGSPEGYTF. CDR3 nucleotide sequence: TGCGCCAGCAGCTTCGGTTCCCCAGAGGGCTACACCTTC.

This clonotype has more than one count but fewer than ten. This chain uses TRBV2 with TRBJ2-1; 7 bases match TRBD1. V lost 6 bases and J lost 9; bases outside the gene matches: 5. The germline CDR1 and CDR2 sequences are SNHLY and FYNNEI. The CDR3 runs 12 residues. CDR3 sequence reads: CASSPGQIEQFF. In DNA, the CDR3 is TGTGCCAGCAGCCCGGGACAGATTGAGCAGTTCTTC. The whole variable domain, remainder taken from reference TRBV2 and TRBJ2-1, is EPEVTQTPSHQVTQMGQEVILRCVPISNHLYFYWYRQILGQKVEFLVSFYNNEISEKSEIFDDQFSVERPDGSNFTLKIRSTKLEDSAMYFCASSPGQIEQFFGPGTRLTVL.

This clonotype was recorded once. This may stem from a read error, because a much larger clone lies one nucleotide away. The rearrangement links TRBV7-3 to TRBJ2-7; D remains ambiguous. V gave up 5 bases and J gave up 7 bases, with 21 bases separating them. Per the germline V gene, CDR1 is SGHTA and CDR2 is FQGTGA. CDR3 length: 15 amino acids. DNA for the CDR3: TGTGCCAGCAGCATTCAGGCAGTACCTTACAATGAGCAGTACTTC. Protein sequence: CASSIQAVPYNEQYF.

The CDR3 sequence: CASSLFGTGVSYEQYF. The CDR3 bases are TGTGCCAGCAGTTTGTTCGGGACAGGGGTCTCCTACGAGCAGTACTTC. The genes are TRBV28 and TRBJ2-7; TRBD1 agrees at 10 bases. The germline CDR1 and CDR2 sequences are MDHEN and SYDVKM. The CDR3 is made up of 16 amino acids. Trimming removed 3 bases from V and 0 bases from J; junction bases left unmatched: 5.

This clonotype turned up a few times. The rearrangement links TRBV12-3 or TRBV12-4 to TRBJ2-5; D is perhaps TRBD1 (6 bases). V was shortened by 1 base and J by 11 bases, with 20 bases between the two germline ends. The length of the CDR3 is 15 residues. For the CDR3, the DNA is TGTGCCAGCAGTTTAGTGGGGGCCCTCAAGATGGAGCAGTACTTC. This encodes CASSLVGALKMEQYF.

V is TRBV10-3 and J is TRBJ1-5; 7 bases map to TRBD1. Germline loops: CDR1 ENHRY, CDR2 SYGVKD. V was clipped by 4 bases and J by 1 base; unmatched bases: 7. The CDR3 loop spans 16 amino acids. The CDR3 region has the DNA TGTGCCATCAGTGCAGCGCGGACAGGCAGCAATCAGCCCCAGCATTTT. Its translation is CAISAARTGSNQPQHF.

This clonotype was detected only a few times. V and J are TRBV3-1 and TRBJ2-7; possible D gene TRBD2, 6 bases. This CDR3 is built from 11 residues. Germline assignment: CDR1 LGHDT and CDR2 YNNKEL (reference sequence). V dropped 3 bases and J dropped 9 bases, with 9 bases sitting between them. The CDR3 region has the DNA TGTGCCAGCAGCCAGGGGGGAATGCAGTACTTC. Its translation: CASSQGGMQYF.

The CDR3 bases are TGTGCCAGCGCTAAAGCCGAGGGACAGGGCTATGGCTACACCTTC. As protein: CASAKAEGQGYGYTF. This chain links TRBV6-9 with TRBJ1-2; 9 bases map to TRBD1. The CDR3 contains 15 residues. Germline V gives CDR1 MNHGY, CDR2 SVAAGI. The ends lost 8 bases at V and 4 bases at J; junction bases unmatched: 11.

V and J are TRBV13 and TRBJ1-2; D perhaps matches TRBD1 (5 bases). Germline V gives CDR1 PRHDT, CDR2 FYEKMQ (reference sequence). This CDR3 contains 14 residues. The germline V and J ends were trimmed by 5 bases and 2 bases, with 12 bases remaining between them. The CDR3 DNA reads TGTGCCAGCAGCCCGAGCAGGGACAACTATGGCTACACCTTC. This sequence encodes CASSPSRDNYGYTF. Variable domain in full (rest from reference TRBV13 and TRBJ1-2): AAGVIQSPRHLIKEKRETATLKCYPIPRHDTVYWYQQGPGQDPQFLISFYEKMQSDKGSIPDRFSAQQFSDYHSELNMSSLELGDSALYFCASSPSRDNYGYTFGSGTRLTVV.

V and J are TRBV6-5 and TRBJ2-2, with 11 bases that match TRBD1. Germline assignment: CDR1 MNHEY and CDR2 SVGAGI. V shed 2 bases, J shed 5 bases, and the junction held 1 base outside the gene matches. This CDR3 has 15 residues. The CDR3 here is CASSYGTGGTGELFF. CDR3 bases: TGTGCCAGCAGTTACGGGACAGGGGGAACCGGGGAGCTGTTTTTT.

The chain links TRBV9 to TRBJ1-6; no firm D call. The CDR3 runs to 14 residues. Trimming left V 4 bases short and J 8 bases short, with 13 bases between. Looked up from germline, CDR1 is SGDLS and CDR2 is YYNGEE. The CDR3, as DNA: TGTGCCAGCAGCCTTGACCCGTCTTATTCACCCCTCCACTTT. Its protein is CASSLDPSYSPLHF.

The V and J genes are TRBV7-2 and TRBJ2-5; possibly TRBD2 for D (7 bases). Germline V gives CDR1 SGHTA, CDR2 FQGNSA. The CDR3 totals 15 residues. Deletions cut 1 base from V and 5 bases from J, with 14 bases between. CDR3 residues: CASSLEAGRGETQYF. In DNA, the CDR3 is TGTGCCAGCAGCTTAGAAGCAGGGAGGGGGGAGACCCAGTACTTC.

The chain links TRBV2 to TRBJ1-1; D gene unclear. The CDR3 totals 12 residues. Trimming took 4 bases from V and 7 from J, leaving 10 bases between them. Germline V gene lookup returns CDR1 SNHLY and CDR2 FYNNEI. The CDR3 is CASSVDLHEAFF. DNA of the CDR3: TGTGCCAGCAGTGTTGACTTGCATGAAGCTTTCTTT.

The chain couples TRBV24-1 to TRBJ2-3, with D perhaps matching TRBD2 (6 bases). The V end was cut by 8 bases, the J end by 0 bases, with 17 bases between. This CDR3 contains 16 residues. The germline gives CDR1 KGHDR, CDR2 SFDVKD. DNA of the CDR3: TGTGCCACCACAGTTTGTGCAGGGACTAGCACAGATACGCAGTATTTT. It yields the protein CATTVCAGTSTDTQYF.

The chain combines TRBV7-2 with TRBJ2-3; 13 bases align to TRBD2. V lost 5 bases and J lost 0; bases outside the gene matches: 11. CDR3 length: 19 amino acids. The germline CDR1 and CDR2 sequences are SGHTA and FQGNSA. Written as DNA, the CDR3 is TGTGCCAGCAGCGGACCGGGACTAGCGGGGTTACGTAGCACAGATACGCAGTATTTT. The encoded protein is CASSGPGLAGLRSTDTQYF.

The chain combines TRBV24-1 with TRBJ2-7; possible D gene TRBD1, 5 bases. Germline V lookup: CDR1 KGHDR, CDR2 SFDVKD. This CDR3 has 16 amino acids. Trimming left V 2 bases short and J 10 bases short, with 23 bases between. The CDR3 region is CATSDSSLFKGHTQYF. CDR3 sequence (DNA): TGTGCCACCAGTGATTCGTCGCTGTTTAAAGGACACACCCAGTACTTC.

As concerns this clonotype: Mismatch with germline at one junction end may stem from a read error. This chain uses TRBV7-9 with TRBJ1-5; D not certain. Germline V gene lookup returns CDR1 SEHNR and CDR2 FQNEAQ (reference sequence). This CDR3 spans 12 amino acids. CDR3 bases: TGTGTCAGCAGCTTGTTGGATCAGCCCCAGCATTTT. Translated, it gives CVSSLLDQPQHF.

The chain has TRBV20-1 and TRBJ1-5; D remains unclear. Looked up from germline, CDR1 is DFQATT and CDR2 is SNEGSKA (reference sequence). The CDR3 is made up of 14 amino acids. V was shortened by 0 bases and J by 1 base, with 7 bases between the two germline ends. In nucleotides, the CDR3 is TGCAGTGCTAGAGATCCAATCAGCAATCAGCCCCAGCATTTT. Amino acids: CSARDPISNQPQHF.

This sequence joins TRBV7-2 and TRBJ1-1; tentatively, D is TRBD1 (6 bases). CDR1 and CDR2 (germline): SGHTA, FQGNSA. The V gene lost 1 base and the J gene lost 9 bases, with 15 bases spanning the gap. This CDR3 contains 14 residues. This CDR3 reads CASSLDNRELKAFF. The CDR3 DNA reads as TGTGCCAGCAGCTTAGATAACAGGGAATTGAAAGCTTTCTTT.

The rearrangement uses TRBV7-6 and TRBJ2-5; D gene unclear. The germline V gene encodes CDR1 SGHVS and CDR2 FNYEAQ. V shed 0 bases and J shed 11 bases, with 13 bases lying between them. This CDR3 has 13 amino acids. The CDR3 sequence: CASSLAESYGQYF. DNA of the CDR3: TGTGCCAGCAGCTTAGCAGAATCCTACGGGCAGTACTTC.

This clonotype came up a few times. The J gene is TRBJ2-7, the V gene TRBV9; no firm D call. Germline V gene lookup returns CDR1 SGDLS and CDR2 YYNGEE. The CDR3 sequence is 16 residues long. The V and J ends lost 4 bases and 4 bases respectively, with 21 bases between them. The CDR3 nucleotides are TGTGCCAGCAGCCCCCTTAAGGGTCGCACGCCTTACGAGCAGTACTTC. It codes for CASSPLKGRTPYEQYF.

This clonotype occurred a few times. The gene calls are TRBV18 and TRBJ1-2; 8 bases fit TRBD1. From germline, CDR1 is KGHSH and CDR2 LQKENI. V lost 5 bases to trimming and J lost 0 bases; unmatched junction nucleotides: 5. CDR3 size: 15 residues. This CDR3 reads CASSIQGAANYGYTF. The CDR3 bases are TGTGCCAGCTCAATTCAGGGGGCCGCTAACTATGGCTACACCTTC.

CDR3 nucleotide sequence: TGCGCCAGCAGCTTGAAATCAGAGACCGCCTCCGATACGCAGTATTTT. Its protein product is CASSLKSETASDTQYF. The rearrangement joins TRBV5-1 to TRBJ2-3; D uncertain. The CDR3 contains 16 residues. Germline V gene sequence: CDR1 SGHRS, CDR2 YFSETQ. V lost 1 base and J 6 bases, leaving 18 bases between the germline ends.

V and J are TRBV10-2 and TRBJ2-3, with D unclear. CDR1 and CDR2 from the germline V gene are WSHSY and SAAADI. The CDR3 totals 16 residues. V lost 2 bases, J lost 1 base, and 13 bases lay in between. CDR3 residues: CASSEARWARTDTQYF. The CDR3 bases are TGCGCCAGCAGTGAGGCCAGGTGGGCGCGCACAGATACGCAGTATTTT.

CDR3 in amino acids: CASRPPGQGFHGYTF. The CDR3 nucleotides are TGTGCCAGCAGGCCGCCGGGACAGGGTTTTCATGGCTACACCTTC. V is TRBV28 and J is TRBJ1-2; TRBD1 aligns across 9 bases. Trimming cost V 6 bases and J 6 bases; bases outside gene matches: 11. The CDR3 is made up of 15 amino acids. CDR1 and CDR2 from the germline V gene are MDHEN and SYDVKM.

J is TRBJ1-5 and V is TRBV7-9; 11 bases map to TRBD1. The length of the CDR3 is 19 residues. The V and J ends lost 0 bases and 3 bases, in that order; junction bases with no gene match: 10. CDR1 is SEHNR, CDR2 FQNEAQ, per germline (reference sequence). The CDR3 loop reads CASSLALPGQGGFNQPQHF. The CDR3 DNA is TGTGCCAGCAGCTTAGCGCTCCCGGGACAGGGGGGGTTCAATCAGCCCCAGCATTTT.

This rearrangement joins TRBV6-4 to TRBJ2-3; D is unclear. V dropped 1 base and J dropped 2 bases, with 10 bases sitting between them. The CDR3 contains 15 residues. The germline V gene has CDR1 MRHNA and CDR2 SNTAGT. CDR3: CASSDLGGTTDTQYF. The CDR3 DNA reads TGTGCCAGCAGTGACTTGGGTGGAACCACAGATACGCAGTATTTT.

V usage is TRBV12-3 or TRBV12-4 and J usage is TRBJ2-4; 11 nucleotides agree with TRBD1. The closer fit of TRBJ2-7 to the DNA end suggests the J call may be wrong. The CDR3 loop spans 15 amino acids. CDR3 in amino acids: CASSSGQGAKYEQYF. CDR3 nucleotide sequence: TGTGCCAGCAGTTCTGGACAGGGGGCTAAGTACGAGCAGTACTTC.

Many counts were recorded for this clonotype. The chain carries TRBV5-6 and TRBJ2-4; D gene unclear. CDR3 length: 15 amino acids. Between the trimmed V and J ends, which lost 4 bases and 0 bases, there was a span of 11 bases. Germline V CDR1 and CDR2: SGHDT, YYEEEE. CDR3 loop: CASSPLSVAKNIQYF. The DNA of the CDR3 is TGTGCCAGCAGCCCCCTAAGTGTAGCCAAAAACATTCAGTACTTC.

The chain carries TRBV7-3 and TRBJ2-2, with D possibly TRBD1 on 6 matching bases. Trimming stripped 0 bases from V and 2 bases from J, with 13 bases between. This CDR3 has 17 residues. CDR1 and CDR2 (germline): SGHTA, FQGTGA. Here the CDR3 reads CASSLTPGQTNTGELFF. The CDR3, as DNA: TGTGCCAGCAGCTTAACGCCCGGACAGACAAACACCGGGGAGCTGTTTTTT.